These 9 T cell receptor beta chains were sequenced from one sample in a study of early T cells in non-severe SARS-CoV-2 infection listed by TCRdb under 2021. Library preparation was by 5' RACE. The instrument given in TCRdb is NextSeq 500. TCRdb cleaned the public reads at Q25 with fastp, built clones with MiXCR and kept in-frame beta chains. Each record represents a unique CDR3 protein, reported with the most common genes and DNA among its rows. The sample table lists 30,000 to 40,000 distinct CDR3 sequences, roughly 7.1% of them with a count of one. The ten most abundant clones make up about 13% of the sample. The sequencing here drew on whole blood, taken at baseline. Source of these receptors: an adult who was a healthcare worker with PCR-confirmed SARS-CoV-2 infection or an uninfected control (not recorded which).

This clonotype was counted ten times or more. The J gene is TRBJ2-1, the V gene TRBV7-6; the match to TRBD2 covers 8 bases. The CDR3 loop spans 19 amino acids. Germline V gene lookup returns CDR1 SGHVS and CDR2 FNYEAQ. The trim removed 0 bases at V and 5 bases at J, leaving 15 bases unmatched. CDR3 sequence (DNA): TGTGCCAGCAGCTTAGCCCCACCCCTTAGCGGGACACCCGACAATGAGCAGTTCTTC. Translating it yields CASSLAPPLSGTPDNEQFF. The full variable domain, with the rest looked up from reference TRBV7-6 and TRBJ2-1, is GAGVSQSPRYKVTKRGQDVALRCDPISGHVSLYWYRQALGQGPEFLTYFNYEAQQDKSGLPNDRFSAERPEGSISTLTIQRTEQRDSAMYRCASSLAPPLSGTPDNEQFFGPGTRLTVL.

This clonotype was counted ten times or more. The J gene is TRBJ2-2, the V gene TRBV29-1, with D perhaps TRBD2 (6 bases). The CDR3 sequence is 17 residues long. Trimming stripped 4 bases from V and 2 bases from J, with 20 bases between. The germline gives CDR1 SQVTM, CDR2 ANQGSEA. CDR3 nucleotide sequence: TGCAGCGTTGGCACGGCCAGCCCCGGGGGAAACACCGGGGAGCTGTTTTTT. This codes for CSVGTASPGGNTGELFF.

This clonotype was detected a few times. The rearrangement links TRBV5-6 to TRBJ2-1; 7 nucleotides agree with TRBD2. Per germline, CDR1 SGHDT and CDR2 YYEEEE. V trimming: 0 bases; J trimming: 2 bases; junction bases outside the gene matches: 11. This CDR3 spans 18 amino acids. The CDR3 bases are TGTGCCAGCAGCTTGGTTTTTCGGGGGGTAGCGGCCTACAATGAGCAGTTCTTC. Residues: CASSLVFRGVAAYNEQFF.

CDR3 sequence reads: CSARAGTSVNNEQFF. CDR3 sequence (DNA): TGCAGTGCTAGAGCCGGGACTAGCGTAAACAATGAGCAGTTCTTC. This sequence joins TRBV20-1 and TRBJ2-1, with TRBD2 matching 10 bases. J gave up 5 bases and V 1 base, and 5 bases lay outside the gene matches. The CDR3 loop spans 15 amino acids. Looked up from germline, CDR1 is DFQATT and CDR2 is SNEGSKA (reference sequence).

The chain links TRBV7-9 to TRBJ2-7; D not certain. CDR3 length: 18 residues. Germline V lookup: CDR1 SEHNR, CDR2 FQNEAQ (reference sequence). The V end was cut by 5 bases, the J end by 0 bases, with 23 bases between. The CDR3 DNA is TGTGCCAGCAGCCCTAACATTCGGGCCGGCAGGAGCTCCTACGAGCAGTACTTC. As protein: CASSPNIRAGRSSYEQYF. Supplemented by reference TRBV7-9 and TRBJ2-7, the full variable domain reads DTGVSQNPRHKITKRGQNVTFRCDPISEHNRLYWYRQTLGQGPEFLTYFQNEAQLEKSRLLSDRFSAERPKGSFSTLEIQRTEQGDSAMYLCASSPNIRAGRSSYEQYFGPGTRLTVT.

The chain couples TRBV7-9 to TRBJ2-3; 10 nucleotides align to TRBD2. The CDR3 totals 16 residues. CDR1 is SEHNR, CDR2 FQNEAQ, per germline (reference sequence). With 3 bases clipped from V and 5 bases from J, the junction kept 8 bases outside the gene matches. This chain's CDR3 is CASSFPLGLAEDTQYF. The CDR3 nucleotides read TGTGCCAGCAGCTTTCCCTTAGGACTAGCGGAAGATACGCAGTATTTT.

This clonotype was recorded at least ten times. The CDR3 DNA is TGTGCCAGCAGCCCAAGCGGGGGCACAGATACGCAGTATTTT. Translation gives CASSPSGGTDTQYF. This rearrangement joins TRBV6-5 to TRBJ2-3, with 7 bases that match TRBD2. CDR3 length: 14 residues. The V gene end was trimmed by 6 bases and the J gene end by 1 base; junction bases not matched to a gene: 4. Germline V gene sequence: CDR1 MNHEY, CDR2 SVGAGI.

This clonotype was observed at least ten times. This chain joins TRBV5-1 and TRBJ2-7; 7 positions agree with TRBD1. This CDR3 has 15 amino acids. Trimming removed 4 bases from V and 0 bases from J; junction bases left unmatched: 7. Germline CDR1 and CDR2: SGHRS and YFSETQ. The CDR3 sequence is CASSIRDSSSYEQYF. The CDR3 coding sequence is TGCGCCAGCAGCATCCGGGACAGCTCCTCCTACGAGCAGTACTTC.

The CDR3 bases are TGCAGTGCGTTCCTAGTTCCCAGCACAGATACGCAGTATTTT. Translation gives CSAFLVPSTDTQYF. The chain links TRBV20-1 to TRBJ2-3; no reliable D call. Looked up from germline, CDR1 is DFQATT and CDR2 is SNEGSKA (reference sequence). Trimming removed 6 bases from V and 0 bases from J, with 13 bases in between. The CDR3 consists of 14 residues.